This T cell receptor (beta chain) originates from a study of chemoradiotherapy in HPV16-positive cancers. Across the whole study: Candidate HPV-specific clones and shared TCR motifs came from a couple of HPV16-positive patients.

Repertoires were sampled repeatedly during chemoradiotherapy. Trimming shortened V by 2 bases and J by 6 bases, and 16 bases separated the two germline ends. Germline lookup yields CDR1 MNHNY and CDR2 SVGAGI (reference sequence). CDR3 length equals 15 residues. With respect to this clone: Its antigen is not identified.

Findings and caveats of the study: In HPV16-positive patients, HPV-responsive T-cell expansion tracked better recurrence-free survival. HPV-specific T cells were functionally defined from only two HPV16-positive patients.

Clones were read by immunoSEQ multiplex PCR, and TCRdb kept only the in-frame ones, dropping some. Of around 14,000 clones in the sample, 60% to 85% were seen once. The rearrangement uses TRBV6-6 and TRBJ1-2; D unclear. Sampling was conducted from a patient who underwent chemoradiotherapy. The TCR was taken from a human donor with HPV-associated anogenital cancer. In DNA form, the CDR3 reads TGTGCCAGCAGTTACGCGGACCCCCCCGGGGATGGCTACACCTTC. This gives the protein CASSYADPPGDGYTF.